The 22 T cell receptor beta chains below come from one sample, sequenced in a study of T cells in Graves' hyperthyroidism and ophthalmopathy. TCR beta CDR3 regions were amplified from RNA. The primer set for the first-round RT-PCR of the TCR CDR3 was HTBI. From the multiplex PCR reads, TCRdb called clonotypes with MiXCR, one entry per CDR3 protein. The table shows around 500,000 distinct CDR3 sequences, with 15% to 20% occurring only once. Sequenced: blood. These receptors were collected from a woman aged 25-40 years with Graves' ophthalmopathy.

This clonotype was counted many times. The rearrangement links TRBV7-2 to TRBJ2-5; D unclear. This CDR3 contains 14 residues. CDR1 and CDR2 from the germline V gene are SGHTA and FQGNSA. Trimming shortened V by 5 bases and J by 2 bases, and 12 bases separated the two germline ends. The CDR3 here is CASSITRIQETQYF. The CDR3 DNA follows: TGTGCCAGCAGCATCACACGGATTCAAGAGACCCAGTACTTC.

This chain uses TRBV6-1 with TRBJ1-3; no firm D call. There are 15 residues in the CDR3. V shed 2 bases and J shed 0 bases, with 8 bases lying between them. Germline CDR1 reads MNHNS; CDR2 reads SASEGT. In DNA form, the CDR3 reads TGTGCCAGCAGTGAAACCGACGGCTCTGGAAACACCATATATTTT. Amino acid sequence: CASSETDGSGNTIYF.

This clonotype was recorded at least ten times. The rearrangement links TRBV30 to TRBJ1-3; no reliable D call. The V gene lost 3 bases and the J gene lost 0 bases, with 6 bases spanning the gap. The germline CDR1 and CDR2 sequences are GTSNPN and SVGIG (reference sequence). The CDR3 has 13 residues. Written as DNA, the CDR3 is TGTGCCTGGAGGCCCTTCTCTGGAAACACCATATATTTT. As protein: CAWRPFSGNTIYF. Full variable domain (rest looked up from reference TRBV30 and TRBJ1-3): SQTIHQWPATLVQPVGSPLSLECTVEGTSNPNLYWYRQAAGRGLQLLFYSVGIGQISSEVPQNLSASRPQDRQFILSSKKLLLSDSGFYLCAWRPFSGNTIYFGEGSWLTVV.

Turning to this clonotype: One junction end does not reproduce the germline sequence, and a read error may be involved. The chain combines TRBV5-1 with TRBJ2-4; a possible D gene is TRBD2 (6 bases). Germline CDR1 SGHRS, CDR2 YFSETQ. CDR3 length equals 14 residues. CDR3 region: CAGSLAGGAGIQYF. CDR3 nucleotide sequence: TGCGCCGGCAGCTTGGCTGGCGGGGCGGGCATTCAGTACTTC. The entire variable domain, with the rest obtained from reference TRBV5-1 and TRBJ2-4, is as follows: KAGVTQTPRYLIKTRGQQVTLSCSPISGHRSVSWYQQTPGQGLQFLFEYFSETQRNKGNFPGRFSGRQFSNSRSEMNVSTLELGDSALYLCAGSLAGGAGIQYFGAGTRLSVL.

This clonotype was picked up many times. The gene calls are TRBV6-5 and TRBJ1-2; 10 bases line up with TRBD1. The length of the CDR3 is 15 residues. V trimming: 1 base; J trimming: 8 bases; junction bases outside the gene matches: 7. Per the germline V gene, CDR1 is MNHEY and CDR2 is SVGAGI. The CDR3 sequence: CASSYLPGTGDGYTF. DNA of the CDR3: TGTGCCAGCAGTTACTTACCCGGGACAGGGGACGGCTACACCTTC.

The chain recombines TRBV10-3 with TRBJ2-3; 7 bases are shared with TRBD1. J gave up 7 bases and V 2 bases, and 6 bases lay outside the gene matches. This CDR3 spans 14 amino acids. Germline CDR1 reads ENHRY; CDR2 reads SYGVKD. The CDR3 coding sequence is TGTGCCATCAGTGAGGGGGACAGAGCTCATACGCAGTATTTT. This gives the protein CAISEGDRAHTQYF.

In this sample, this clonotype turned up many times. The chain has TRBV11-1 and TRBJ1-4, with 7 positions matching TRBD1. CDR3 length: 15 amino acids. The V and J ends lost 5 bases and 4 bases, in that order; junction bases with no gene match: 7. CDR1 and CDR2 (germline): SGHAT, FQDESV (reference sequence). The DNA for the CDR3 is TGTGCCAGCAGCACCTCGACAGGGCTTAATGAAAAACTGTTTTTT. Protein: CASSTSTGLNEKLFF. The full variable domain, rest sourced from reference TRBV11-1 and TRBJ1-4, is EAEVAQSPRYKITEKSQAVAFWCDPISGHATLYWYRQILGQGPELLVQFQDESVVDDSQLPKDRFSAERLKGVDSTLKIQPAELGDSAMYLCASSTSTGLNEKLFFGSGTQLSVL.

The chain has TRBV29-1 and TRBJ2-1, with 7 positions matching TRBD2. Germline CDR1 and CDR2: SQVTM and ANQGSEA. Unmatched junction bases numbered 11, after V lost 5 bases and J lost 4 bases. The CDR3 consists of 15 residues. DNA for the CDR3: TGCAGCGTTCCTCCAGCGGGGTTACTTTACAATGAGCAGTTCTTC. Its translation: CSVPPAGLLYNEQFF.

This chain joins TRBV29-1 and TRBJ2-7, with D possibly TRBD1 on 5 matching bases. Trimming shortened V by 2 bases and J by 3 bases, and 11 bases separated the two germline ends. The germline V gene has CDR1 SQVTM and CDR2 ANQGSEA. The CDR3 has 13 amino acids. CDR3 region: CSVESAGLYEQYF. CDR3 DNA: TGCAGCGTTGAATCGGCAGGGCTCTACGAGCAGTACTTC.

This clonotype showed up many times. This sequence joins TRBV20-1 and TRBJ2-7, with D tentatively TRBD1 (6 bases). CDR1 and CDR2 from the germline V gene are DFQATT and SNEGSKA (reference sequence). This CDR3 is built from 12 residues. The V end was cut by 8 bases, the J end by 7 bases, with 18 bases between. CDR3 sequence (DNA): TGCAGTACCCAACCCCCTACAGGGGAGCAGTACTTC. As protein: CSTQPPTGEQYF.

This clonotype was seen many times. The V and J genes are TRBV28 and TRBJ2-3, with 9 bases fitting TRBD1. The germline CDR1 and CDR2 sequences are MDHEN and SYDVKM. V dropped 5 bases and J dropped 4; count of bases not matched to a gene: 7. This CDR3 is built from 15 residues. The CDR3 region is CASSPRDRVADTQYF. CDR3 bases: TGTGCCAGCAGTCCAAGGGACAGGGTGGCAGATACGCAGTATTTT.

The rearrangement uses TRBV7-9 and TRBJ2-3; 10 bases align to TRBD1. CDR1 and CDR2 (germline): SEHNR, FQNEAQ (reference sequence). Trimming removed 9 bases from V and 8 bases from J; junction bases left unmatched: 11. The CDR3 is 14 residues long. The CDR3 spells CASRDRGISGTQYF. CDR3 in DNA: TGTGCCAGTCGGGACAGGGGAATTTCGGGTACGCAGTATTTT.

As to this clonotype: The junction departs from the called germline gene at one end, perhaps through a read error. The CDR3 sequence is CASSSRGSLNTGASF. CDR3 nucleotide sequence: TGTGCCAGCAGCTCCAGGGGCAGTTTGAACACTGGAGCTTCCTTT. The V and J genes are TRBV7-2 and TRBJ1-1; tentative D call: TRBD1 (6 bases). CDR1 SGHTA and CDR2 FQGNSA come from the germline V gene. CDR3 length: 15 amino acids. Full variable domain (missing parts from reference TRBV7-2 and TRBJ1-1): GAGVSQSPSNKVTEKGKDVELRCDPISGHTALYWYRQSLGQGLEFLIYFQGNSAPDKSGLPSDRFSAERTGGSVSTLTIQRTQQEDSAVYLCASSSRGSLNTGASFGQGTRLTVV.

This clonotype showed up just a few times. The rearrangement links TRBV7-9 to TRBJ2-7; 7 nucleotides line up with TRBD1. The CDR3 is 15 amino acids. Germline V lookup: CDR1 SEHNR, CDR2 FQNEAQ (reference sequence). The ends lost 2 bases at V and 2 bases at J; junction bases unmatched: 6. The CDR3 spells CASSLTEDRPYEQYF. The CDR3 bases are TGTGCCAGCAGCTTAACAGAGGACAGGCCCTACGAGCAGTACTTC.

This clonotype has at least ten counts. The rearrangement joins TRBV6-2 or TRBV6-3 to TRBJ2-3; D not certain. Trimming stripped 0 bases from V and 2 bases from J, with 15 bases between. Germline V gene sequence: CDR1 MNHEY, CDR2 SVGEGT. This CDR3 region has 17 residues. The CDR3, as DNA: TGTGCCAGCAGTTACTCCGGCGATACACTCGACACAGATACGCAGTATTTT. Translation: CASSYSGDTLDTDTQYF.

This clonotype was observed many times. The chain carries TRBV30 and TRBJ2-1; 11 bases match TRBD2. The CDR3 is 16 residues long. V trimming: 3 bases; J trimming: 7 bases; junction bases outside the gene matches: 11. Germline V gives CDR1 GTSNPN, CDR2 SVGIG (reference sequence). The CDR3 DNA reads as TGTGCCTGGAGCCCGGCCGGGCTAGCGGGAGGTAATGAGCAGTTCTTC. Its translation: CAWSPAGLAGGNEQFF.

In its sample, this clonotype was seen a few times. The V gene is TRBV7-3, the J gene TRBJ2-2; TRBD1 matches at 9 bases. The CDR3 covers 16 residues. Germline V gene sequence: CDR1 SGHTA, CDR2 FQGTGA. Trimming removed 5 bases from V and 2 bases from J; junction bases left unmatched: 6. This chain's CDR3 is CASSAPGQGNTGELFF. Written as DNA, the CDR3 is TGTGCCAGCAGCGCCCCGGGACAGGGAAACACCGGGGAGCTGTTTTTT.

The chain is built from TRBV12-3 or TRBV12-4 and TRBJ2-2; 15 bases fit TRBD2. CDR3 length equals 17 residues. Trimming cost V 4 bases and J 1 base; bases outside gene matches: 1. The CDR3 region has the DNA TGTGCCAGCAGTTCGGGACTAGCGGGAGGGAACACCGGGGAGCTGTTTTTT. Translating gives CASSSGLAGGNTGELFF.

J is TRBJ1-5 and V is TRBV24-1, with D tentatively TRBD1 (5 bases). Per germline, CDR1 KGHDR and CDR2 SFDVKD. The CDR3 is 13 residues long. V was cut by 3 bases and J by 7 bases, with 9 bases left in between. CDR3 coding DNA: TGTGCCACCAGTGATCAGGGTGAGCAGCCCCAGCATTTT. Translated, it gives CATSDQGEQPQHF.

This clonotype was counted only a few times. V is TRBV11-3 and J is TRBJ1-2; D not certain. In germline, CDR1 is SGHNT, CDR2 YENEEA. The CDR3 contains 13 residues. The ends were cut back, 3 bases at V and 4 bases at J, with 9 bases in the middle. CDR3 residues: CASSFTGTYGYTF. CDR3 DNA: TGTGCCAGCAGCTTTACGGGAACCTATGGCTACACCTTC.

Many counts were recorded for this clonotype. The chain recombines TRBV3-1 with TRBJ2-1, with a possible D match to TRBD2 (6 bases). CDR1 and CDR2 from the germline V gene are LGHDT and YNNKEL (reference sequence). The V end was cut by 0 bases, the J end by 8 bases, with 20 bases between. The CDR3 is 17 residues long. The CDR3 sequence: CASSQERGSGGVYEQFF. The CDR3 region has the DNA TGTGCCAGCAGCCAAGAGCGCGGTAGCGGAGGGGTCTATGAGCAGTTCTTC.

This rearrangement joins TRBV9 to TRBJ1-2, with TRBD1 matching 10 bases. Germline V gene data show CDR1 as SGDLS and CDR2 as YYNGEE. V was pared by 0 bases and J by 2 bases, with 10 bases of the junction left unmatched. The CDR3 runs 18 residues. CDR3 in DNA: TGTGCCAGCAGCGTAGACCTGACAGGGGGCGCCGGGAACTATGGCTACACCTTC. Amino acids: CASSVDLTGGAGNYGYTF.